The present T cell receptor beta chain was sequenced within a study of cytomegalovirus exposure and HLA in healthy donors. Study-wide results and limits: Most TCR sequences were rare, but some public TCRs occurred in many donors. The study recorded around 160 TCR beta chains that were cytomegalovirus-associated.

TCRdb keeps only in-frame clones here, not all; method: immunoSEQ multiplex PCR. The sample consists of around 250,000 clones, roughly 90% of them appearing once. Germline V lookup: CDR1 LGHNA, CDR2 YNFKEQ. This CDR3 contains 15 residues. V lost 1 base and J lost 6, with 15 bases in between. On this clone: Its antigen is not identified.

The chain employs TRBV4-2 and TRBJ2-5; weak D call: TRBD2 (5 bases). This clonotype originated in a woman aged 18-29 years in good health and CMV-seronegative. Sequences were obtained from PBMCs. The CDR3 protein is CASSQVKVEGKTQYF. DNA for the CDR3: TGTGCCAGCAGCCAAGTTAAGGTAGAGGGAAAGACCCAGTACTTC.